These 19 T cell receptor beta chains were all obtained from the same sample, sequenced in a study of blood T cell repertoires in COVID-19 (dated by TCRdb to 2019 to 2021). Libraries came from the immunoSEQ multiplex PCR assay. The table was pulled from immuneACCESS by TCRdb, which kept in-frame rearrangements only. Such tables lose some clones; where checked, under half of the loss comes from unresolved V genes, and the rest has no known cause. Here the sample has about 280,000 clones; 65% to 90% occur a single time. The ten largest account for 4.5% to 6% of the sample. Sequenced: peripheral blood. Receptors were obtained from a man in his fifties or sixties with active or convalescent COVID-19.

The chain employs TRBV6-2 or TRBV6-3 and TRBJ2-1; 12 bases are a match to TRBD2. The ends lost 5 bases at V and 9 bases at J; junction bases unmatched: 8. The germline V gene encodes CDR1 MNHEY and CDR2 SVGEGT. CDR3 length equals 15 residues. CDR3 bases: TGTGCCAGCAGTCCGACGGGACTAGCGGGCGGTGAGCAGTTCTTC. Its translation is CASSPTGLAGGEQFF.

The J gene is TRBJ2-1, the V gene TRBV7-3; 9 bases agree with TRBD2. CDR1 and CDR2 (germline): SGHTA, FQGTGA. The ends lost 2 bases at V and 6 bases at J; junction bases unmatched: 8. The CDR3 runs 16 residues. CDR3 region: CASSLSGVAGANEQFF. The CDR3 nucleotides read TGTGCCAGCAGCTTATCAGGGGTAGCGGGAGCCAATGAGCAGTTCTTC.

J is TRBJ2-1 and V is TRBV7-2, with 8 bases fitting TRBD2. This CDR3 region has 15 residues. The junction had 7 bases not matched to a gene; V was cut back by 5 bases and J by 4 bases. CDR1 SGHTA and CDR2 FQGNSA come from the germline V gene. The CDR3 DNA reads TGTGCCAGCAGCCCCGAGCGGGGGCCGTACAATGAGCAGTTCTTC. Translating gives CASSPERGPYNEQFF.

The rearrangement uses TRBV6-1 and TRBJ2-2, with 10 bases that match TRBD1. This CDR3 has 15 amino acids. V gave up 3 bases and J gave up 6 bases; unmatched junction bases: 4. The germline V gene has CDR1 MNHNS and CDR2 SASEGT. The CDR3 reads CASSDGGQGPGELFF. DNA for the CDR3: TGTGCCAGCAGTGATGGGGGACAGGGGCCCGGGGAGCTGTTTTTT.

In this sample, this clone turned up once. The rearrangement joins TRBV28 to TRBJ2-7; D call uncertain. Per the germline V gene, CDR1 is MDHEN and CDR2 is SYDVKM. V dropped 6 bases and J dropped 5 bases, with 11 bases sitting between them. The CDR3 is 12 residues long. The CDR3 DNA follows: TGTGCCAGCAGCCCCTTCCGAGACGAGCAGTACTTC. This translates into CASSPFRDEQYF.

The V call is TRBV5-6, the J call TRBJ2-1; 13 positions match TRBD2. J was trimmed by 10 bases and V by 0 bases; bases with no gene match: 7. Germline lookup yields CDR1 SGHDT and CDR2 YYEEEE. The CDR3 totals 16 residues. The CDR3 here is CASSLGGLAGTNEQFF. The CDR3 nucleotides read TGTGCCAGCAGCTTGGGGGGACTAGCGGGAACGAACGAGCAGTTCTTC.

V gene TRBV19 combines with J gene TRBJ2-6; the match to TRBD1 covers 8 bases. The CDR3 loop spans 16 amino acids. Per the germline V gene, CDR1 is LNHDA and CDR2 is SQIVND (reference sequence). With V trimmed by 2 bases and J by 0 bases, 0 bases remained unmatched. The CDR3 is CASSITGGSGANVLTF. The CDR3 bases are TGTGCCAGTAGTATAACAGGGGGCTCTGGGGCCAACGTCCTGACTTTC.

This sequence joins TRBV5-1 and TRBJ2-3; no definite D call. This CDR3 is built from 14 residues. The germline V gene encodes CDR1 SGHRS and CDR2 YFSETQ. Deletions cut 6 bases from V and 0 bases from J, with 11 bases between. The CDR3 loop is CASTTTTSTDTQYF. CDR3 nucleotide sequence: TGCGCCAGCACCACGACAACCAGCACAGATACGCAGTATTTT.

The chain combines TRBV7-9 with TRBJ2-2; D is perhaps TRBD2 (5 bases). CDR1 is SEHNR, CDR2 FQNEAQ, per germline (reference sequence). The CDR3 sequence is 14 residues long. With 4 bases removed from V and 3 bases from J, the gap between germline ends came to 9 bases. CDR3 residues: CASSYAGDTGELFF. The CDR3 DNA reads TGTGCCAGCAGCTACGCCGGGGACACCGGGGAGCTGTTTTTT.

The rearrangement joins TRBV28 to TRBJ2-7; TRBD2 might be the D (5 bases). The CDR3 is 15 amino acids. V was trimmed by 3 bases and J by 3 bases, leaving 15 bases between them. The germline gives CDR1 MDHEN, CDR2 SYDVKM. The CDR3 bases are TGTGCCAGCAGTTTGGGGAGTCGCCAAAACTACGAGCAGTACTTC. Residues: CASSLGSRQNYEQYF.

This chain links TRBV7-2 with TRBJ1-1, with D uncertain. The ends were cut back, 5 bases at V and 2 bases at J, with 12 bases in the middle. The CDR3 is made up of 14 amino acids. Germline CDR1 SGHTA, CDR2 FQGNSA. The CDR3 sequence: CASSLLGLNTEAFF. In DNA, the CDR3 is TGTGCCAGCAGCCTACTAGGGCTAAACACTGAAGCTTTCTTT.

The chain uses TRBV24-1 and TRBJ1-5; a possible D gene is TRBD1 (5 bases). Germline V CDR1 and CDR2: KGHDR, SFDVKD. The CDR3 spans 15 residues. V shed 2 bases and J shed 6 bases, with 13 bases lying between them. The CDR3 sequence is CATSDSQGTGQPQHF. Here the CDR3 DNA reads TGTGCCACCAGTGATTCGCAGGGCACGGGTCAGCCCCAGCATTTT.

In its sample, this clone was seen once. V usage is TRBV9 and J usage is TRBJ2-1; the D gene is possibly TRBD2 (6 bases). Germline V CDR1 and CDR2: SGDLS, YYNGEE. V lost 0 bases to trimming and J lost 2 bases, with 9 bases between them. The CDR3 loop spans 15 amino acids. In DNA form, the CDR3 reads TGTGCCAGCAGCGTAGGCACGGGAGCCTACAATGAGCAGTTCTTC. Translating it yields CASSVGTGAYNEQFF.

The chain joins TRBV7-9 to TRBJ2-5, with 9 bases identical to TRBD2. Per the germline V gene, CDR1 is SEHNR and CDR2 is FQNEAQ (reference sequence). Trimming took 3 bases from V and 1 from J; bases not matched to a gene: 12. This CDR3 contains 18 residues. This chain's CDR3 is CASSLGVWAGGPQETQYF. CDR3 nucleotide sequence: TGTGCCAGCAGCTTGGGCGTATGGGCGGGAGGGCCCCAAGAGACCCAGTACTTC.

The CDR3 DNA follows: TGTGCCAGCAGCATCGGACTAGTCGGCACAGATACGCAGTATTTT. Translation: CASSIGLVGTDTQYF. The chain links TRBV7-9 to TRBJ2-3; 7 nucleotides agree with TRBD2. The V gene's germline CDR1 is SEHNR and CDR2 FQNEAQ (reference sequence). This CDR3 comprises 15 residues. J gave up 1 base and V 5 bases, and 6 bases lay outside the gene matches.

V gene TRBV7-8 combines with J gene TRBJ2-2; the match to TRBD1 covers 8 bases. CDR3 length equals 19 residues. In germline, CDR1 is SGHVS, CDR2 FQNEAQ. V dropped 7 bases and J dropped 2; count of bases not matched to a gene: 18. The CDR3 sequence is CASIYDQPRQGRNTGELFF. As DNA, the CDR3 is TGTGCCAGCATCTACGACCAGCCCCGACAGGGGAGAAACACCGGGGAGCTGTTTTTT.

The rearrangement joins TRBV7-9 to TRBJ2-1, with 7 bases matching TRBD1. CDR3 length equals 16 residues. Losses at the gene ends were 0 bases for V and 3 bases for J; bases not matched to a gene: 5. CDR1 and CDR2 (germline): SEHNR, FQNEAQ (reference sequence). The chain's CDR3 is CASSLAWDRGYNEQFF. The CDR3 DNA is TGTGCCAGCAGCTTAGCCTGGGACAGAGGCTACAATGAGCAGTTCTTC.

The rearrangement uses TRBV9 and TRBJ2-2; 10 bases match TRBD2. The CDR3 has 14 residues. The V gene end was trimmed by 4 bases and the J gene end by 7 bases; junction bases not matched to a gene: 4. Germline V gives CDR1 SGDLS, CDR2 YYNGEE. The CDR3 here is CASSPTSGVGELFF. The CDR3 DNA reads TGTGCCAGCAGCCCTACTAGCGGGGTCGGGGAGCTGTTTTTT.

The rearrangement joins TRBV15 to TRBJ2-7; TRBD2 agrees at 7 bases. Germline lookup yields CDR1 LNHNV and CDR2 YYDKDF (reference sequence). The CDR3 consists of 15 residues. V lost 0 bases and J lost 4; bases outside the gene matches: 6. This chain's CDR3 is CATSRDRTRTYEQYF. CDR3 nucleotide sequence: TGTGCCACCAGCAGAGATCGGACTAGAACGTACGAGCAGTACTTC.